This T cell receptor (beta chain) was identified during a study of cytomegalovirus exposure and HLA in healthy donors. The V gene end was trimmed by 4 bases and the J gene end by 5 bases; junction bases not matched to a gene: 6. The CDR3 loop spans 15 amino acids. Germline V CDR1 and CDR2: MGHDK, SYGVNS. There are a few counts of this clone. Its specificity is not known. Regarding the study as a whole: In a later analysis, a genetic analysis reported fewer productive-TCR N-insertions in an Asian-associated ancestry cluster than the cohort average. In presence/absence analyses, roughly uniform sequencing depth across donors was assumed.

The PCR ran on 60 Vbeta and 13 Jbeta primers. Sequenced by immunoSEQ multiplex PCR; TCRdb stores in-frame clones only, minus some. The sample yields around 150,000 clones, 60% to 85% seen once. This chain uses TRBV25-1 with TRBJ2-1, with 9 bases matching TRBD2. The specimen sequenced was PBMCs. This receptor was identified in a man aged 40-49 years in good health and CMV-seronegative. CDR3 in DNA: TGTGCCAGCAGTGCCAGGACTAGCGTTGACAATGAGCAGTTCTTC. Protein: CASSARTSVDNEQFF.